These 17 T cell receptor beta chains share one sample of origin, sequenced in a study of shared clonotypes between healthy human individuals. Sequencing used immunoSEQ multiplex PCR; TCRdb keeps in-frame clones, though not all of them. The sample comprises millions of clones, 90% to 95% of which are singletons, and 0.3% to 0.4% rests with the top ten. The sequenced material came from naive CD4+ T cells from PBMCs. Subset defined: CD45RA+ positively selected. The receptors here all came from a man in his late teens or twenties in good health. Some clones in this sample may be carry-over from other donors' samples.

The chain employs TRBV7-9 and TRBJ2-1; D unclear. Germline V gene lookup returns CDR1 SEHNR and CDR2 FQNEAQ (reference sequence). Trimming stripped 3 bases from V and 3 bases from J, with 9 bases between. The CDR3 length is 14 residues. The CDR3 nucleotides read TGTGCCAGCAGCTTTAACCCTTACTACAATGAGCAGTTCTTC. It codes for CASSFNPYYNEQFF. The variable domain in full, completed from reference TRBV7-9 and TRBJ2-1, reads DTGVSQNPRHKITKRGQNVTFRCDPISEHNRLYWYRQTLGQGPEFLTYFQNEAQLEKSRLLSDRFSAERPKGSFSTLEIQRTEQGDSAMYLCASSFNPYYNEQFFGPGTRLTVL.

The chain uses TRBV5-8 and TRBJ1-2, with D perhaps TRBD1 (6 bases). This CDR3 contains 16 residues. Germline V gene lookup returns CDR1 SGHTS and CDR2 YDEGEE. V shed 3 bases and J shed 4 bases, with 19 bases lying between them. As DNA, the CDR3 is TGTGCCAGCAGCTCCCTTTCGGACAGCTTCTTCTATGGCTACACCTTC. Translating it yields CASSSLSDSFFYGYTF.

The CDR3 nucleotides read TGTGCCAGCAGTTACGTCAGGGGTAGCACTGAAGCTTTCTTT. This codes for CASSYVRGSTEAFF. This chain links TRBV6-6 with TRBJ1-1; D might be TRBD1 (6 bases). Germline CDR1 is MNHNY and CDR2 is SVGAGI (reference sequence). The CDR3 sequence is 14 residues long. Trimming removed 2 bases at V and 4 bases at J, with 11 bases between.

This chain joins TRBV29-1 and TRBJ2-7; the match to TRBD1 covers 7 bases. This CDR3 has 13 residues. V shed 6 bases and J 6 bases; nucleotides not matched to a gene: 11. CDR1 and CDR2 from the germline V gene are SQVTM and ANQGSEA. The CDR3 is CSVVTGNSFEQYF. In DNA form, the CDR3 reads TGCAGCGTAGTGACAGGGAACTCTTTCGAGCAGTACTTC.

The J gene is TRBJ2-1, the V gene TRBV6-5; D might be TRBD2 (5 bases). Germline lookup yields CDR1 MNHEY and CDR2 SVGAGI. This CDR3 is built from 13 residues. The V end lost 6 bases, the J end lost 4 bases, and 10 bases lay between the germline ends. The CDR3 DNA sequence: TGTGCCAGCAGACCGGAGGTTTACAATGAGCAGTTCTTC. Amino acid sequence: CASRPEVYNEQFF.

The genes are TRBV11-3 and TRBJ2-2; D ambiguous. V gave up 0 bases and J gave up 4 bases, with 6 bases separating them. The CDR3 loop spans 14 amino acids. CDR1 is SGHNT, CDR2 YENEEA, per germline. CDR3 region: CASSLDRTTGELFF. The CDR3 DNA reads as TGTGCCAGCAGCTTAGACCGGACCACCGGGGAGCTGTTTTTT.

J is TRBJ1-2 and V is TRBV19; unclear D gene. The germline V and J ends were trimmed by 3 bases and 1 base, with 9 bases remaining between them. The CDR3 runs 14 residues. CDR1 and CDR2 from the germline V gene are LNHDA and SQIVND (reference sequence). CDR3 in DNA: TGTGCCAGTAGTATTCAGAGGGATAACTATGGCTACACCTTC. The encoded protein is CASSIQRDNYGYTF. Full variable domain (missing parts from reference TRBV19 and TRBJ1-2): DGGITQSPKYLFRKEGQNVTLSCEQNLNHDAMYWYRQDPGQGLRLIYYSQIVNDFQKGDIAEGYSVSREKKESFPLTVTSAQKNPTAFYLCASSIQRDNYGYTFGSGTRLTVV.

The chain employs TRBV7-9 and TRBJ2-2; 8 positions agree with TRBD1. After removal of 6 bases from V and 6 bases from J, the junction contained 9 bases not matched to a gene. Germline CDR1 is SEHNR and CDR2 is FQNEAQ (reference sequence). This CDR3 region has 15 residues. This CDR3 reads CASRRDRGGAGELFF. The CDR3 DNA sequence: TGTGCCAGCAGACGCGACAGGGGTGGGGCCGGGGAGCTGTTTTTT. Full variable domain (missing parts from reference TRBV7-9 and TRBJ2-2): DTGVSQNPRHKITKRGQNVTFRCDPISEHNRLYWYRQTLGQGPEFLTYFQNEAQLEKSRLLSDRFSAERPKGSFSTLEIQRTEQGDSAMYLCASRRDRGGAGELFFGEGSRLTVL.

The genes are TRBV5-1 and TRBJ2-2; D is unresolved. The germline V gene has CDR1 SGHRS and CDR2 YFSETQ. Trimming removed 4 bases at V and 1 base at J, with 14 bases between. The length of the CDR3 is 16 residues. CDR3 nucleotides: TGCGCCAGCAGCCCCCTCGCCAGTCAGAACACCGGGGAGCTGTTTTTT. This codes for CASSPLASQNTGELFF.

CDR3 loop: CASSTTGTLGEQYF. The CDR3 nucleotides are TGTGCCAGCAGTACGACAGGGACTCTCGGCGAGCAGTACTTC. This chain uses TRBV6-1 with TRBJ2-7, with D tentatively TRBD1 (7 bases). Germline V lookup: CDR1 MNHNS, CDR2 SASEGT. V was pared by 5 bases and J by 6 bases, with 17 bases between. This CDR3 is 14 amino acids long.

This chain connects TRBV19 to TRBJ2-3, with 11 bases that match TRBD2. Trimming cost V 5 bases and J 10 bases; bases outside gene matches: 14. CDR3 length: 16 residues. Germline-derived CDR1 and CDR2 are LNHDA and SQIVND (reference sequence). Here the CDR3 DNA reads TGTGCCAGTAGTGTCGGGGCCGGGACTAGCGGCGTGTCGCAGTATTTT. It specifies CASSVGAGTSGVSQYF.

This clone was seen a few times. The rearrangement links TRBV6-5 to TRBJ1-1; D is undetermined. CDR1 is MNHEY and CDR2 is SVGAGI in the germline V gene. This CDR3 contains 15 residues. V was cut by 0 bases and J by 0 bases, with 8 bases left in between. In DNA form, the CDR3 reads TGTGCCAGCAGTTACTCTAGGAGAATGAACACTGAAGCTTTCTTT. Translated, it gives CASSYSRRMNTEAFF.

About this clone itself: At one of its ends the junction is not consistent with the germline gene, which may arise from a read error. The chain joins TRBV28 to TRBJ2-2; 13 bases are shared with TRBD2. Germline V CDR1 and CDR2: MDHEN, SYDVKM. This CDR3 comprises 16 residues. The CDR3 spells CASTLRGLAGTGELFF. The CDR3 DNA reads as TGTGCCAGCACTTTACGGGGACTAGCGGGAACCGGGGAGCTGTTTTTT.

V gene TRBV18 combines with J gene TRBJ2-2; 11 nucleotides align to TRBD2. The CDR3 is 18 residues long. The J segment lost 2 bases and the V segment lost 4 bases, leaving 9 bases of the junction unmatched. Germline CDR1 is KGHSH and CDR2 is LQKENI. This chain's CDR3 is CASSQGLAAHSNTGELFF. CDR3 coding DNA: TGTGCCAGCTCACAGGGACTAGCGGCCCATTCAAACACCGGGGAGCTGTTTTTT.

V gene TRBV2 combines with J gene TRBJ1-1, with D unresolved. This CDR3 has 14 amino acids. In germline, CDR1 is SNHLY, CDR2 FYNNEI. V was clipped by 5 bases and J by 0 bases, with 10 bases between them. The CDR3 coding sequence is TGTGCCAGCAGTAGGGAACAATTGAACACTGAAGCTTTCTTT. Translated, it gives CASSREQLNTEAFF.

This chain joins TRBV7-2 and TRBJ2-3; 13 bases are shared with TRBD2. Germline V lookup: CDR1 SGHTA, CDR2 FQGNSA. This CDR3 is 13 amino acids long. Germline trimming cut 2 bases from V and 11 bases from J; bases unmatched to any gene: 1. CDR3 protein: CASSLTSGGGQYF. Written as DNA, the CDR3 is TGTGCCAGCAGCTTAACTAGCGGGGGGGGGCAGTATTTT.

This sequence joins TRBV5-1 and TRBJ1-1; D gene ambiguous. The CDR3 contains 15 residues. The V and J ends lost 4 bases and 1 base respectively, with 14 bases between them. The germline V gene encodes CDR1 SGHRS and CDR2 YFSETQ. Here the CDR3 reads CASSGYNSRNTEAFF. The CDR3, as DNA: TGCGCCAGCAGCGGATATAACAGTCGGAACACTGAAGCTTTCTTT.